This T cell receptor (beta chain) stems from a study of CD8+ T cells in alopecia areata. This clone came up a few times. Alopecia areata patients gave lesional scalp punch biopsies and peripheral blood samples. Sorting of PBMCs yielded the CD4+ and CD8+ T cells. Once RNA had been extracted, it was reverse transcribed into cDNA to act as the sequencing template. TCRdb's copy holds only in-frame clones and misses some; the assay was immunoSEQ multiplex PCR. The sample shows 50,000 to 80,000 clones, roughly 46% of them seen only once. V lost 5 bases to trimming and J lost 2 bases, with 27 bases between them. Germline CDR1 SGHDN, CDR2 FVKESK. The CDR3 runs 19 residues.

Sequenced sample: NKG2D-low CD8+ T cells sorted from blood. The TCR comes from a human donor with alopecia areata. V gene TRBV14 combines with J gene TRBJ2-5, with D possibly TRBD1 on 6 matching bases. The CDR3 loop reads CASSFREPQGDGSQETQYF. DNA of the CDR3: TGTGCCAGCAGCTTTCGAGAGCCACAGGGAGATGGGTCACAAGAGACCCAGTACTTC.